The TCR beta chain described here comes from a study of cytomegalovirus exposure and HLA in healthy donors. General study findings and limits: Analyzed later, most CMV-associated TCR beta chains appeared HLA-restricted.

This clone was seen a single time. Its specificity is not known. The PCR contained 60 Vbeta and 13 Jbeta primers. The method was immunoSEQ multiplex PCR; TCRdb's version includes in-frame clones alone and lacks a portion of them. The data contain around 170,000 clones, roughly three quarters of them seen just once; the ten biggest clones take up about 7.7%. The clonotype was recovered from a woman aged 40 to 50 in good health and CMV-seropositive. The sequenced material came from PBMCs.

CDR3 in DNA: TGTGCCAGTGGACAGGGGGCTAGGACTGAAGCTTTCTTT. Protein: CASGQGARTEAFF. This sequence joins TRBV19 and TRBJ1-1, with 11 bases matching TRBD1. After removal of 8 bases from V and 5 bases from J, the junction contained 4 bases not matched to a gene. The CDR3 is made up of 13 amino acids. The germline V gene has CDR1 LNHDA and CDR2 SQIVND (reference sequence).